The rows below give T cell receptor beta chains drawn from one sample of a study of cytomegalovirus exposure and HLA in healthy donors. Some clones are missing from TCRdb's copy, which holds only in-frame ones; the method was immunoSEQ multiplex PCR. The sample data list around 39,000 clones. The sample taken for sequencing was PBMCs. These TCRs come from a male donor in good health and CMV-seronegative. Each CDR3 is given with its conserved first and last residue. A D gene is named only where the DNA matches it firmly.

>TRBV2|14|.|TRBJ2-7
TGTGCCAGCAAAGAGACAGGAGTCTCCTACGAGCAGTACTTC
CASKETGVSYEQYF
>TRBV18|12|.|TRBJ1-5
TGTGCCAGCTCATTTCCGGAGCAGCCCCAGCATTTT
CASSFPEQPQHF
>TRBV19|15|TRBD1|TRBJ2-3
TGTGCCAGTAGTATACGAGGGGGCGGTACAGATACGCAGTATTTT
CASSIRGGGTDTQYF
>TRBV5-1|15|.|TRBJ2-1
TGCGCCAGCAGCCGGACAGAACTTCTCGGCAATGAGCAGTTCTTC
CASSRTELLGNEQFF
>TRBV6-5|13|.|TRBJ1-2
TGTGCCAGCAGTTCCCGGGAGAACTATGGCTACACCTTC
CASSSRENYGYTF
>TRBV5-1|16|TRBD1|TRBJ2-2
TGCGCCAGCAGCTTGGACAGGGGAGTTTCCACCGGGGAGCTGTTTTTT
CASSLDRGVSTGELFF
>TRBV5-1|14|.|TRBJ1-4
TGCGCCAGCAGCTTCCCCAATACTAGCGGAAAACTGTTTTTT
CASSFPNTSGKLFF
>TRBV5-4|14|.|TRBJ1-3
TGTGCCAGCAGTACTGACAGACGAGGAAACACCATATATTTT
CASSTDRRGNTIYF
>TRBV18|15|.|TRBJ1-1
TGTGCCAGCTCACCCCCGAGACGATCGGGCACTGAAGCTTTCTTT
CASSPPRRSGTEAFF
>TRBV4-2|14|.|TRBJ2-3
TGTGCCAGCAGCCTCTCACGACTAGCAGATACGCAGTATTTT
CASSLSRLADTQYF
>TRBV9|18|TRBD1|TRBJ1-5
TGTGCCAGCAGCAACCGACAGGGGCCTACTACTAGCAATCAGCCCCAGCATTTT
CASSNRQGPTTSNQPQHF
>TRBV7-3|13|.|TRBJ1-5
TGTGCCAGCAGTCCTGGAGATAATCAGCCCCAGCATTTT
CASSPGDNQPQHF
>TRBV5-1|15|TRBD2|TRBJ2-5
TGCGCCAGCAGCTCATCGACTAGCGGGAAAGAGACCCAGTACTTC
CASSSSTSGKETQYF
>TRBV29-1|15|TRBD1|TRBJ2-3
TGCAGCGTTGAAGATCGGGACAGGGGGGCAGATACGCAGTATTTT
CSVEDRDRGADTQYF
>TRBV30|14|TRBD1|TRBJ1-6
TGTGCCTGGGAGAGGACAGGCTCTAATTCACCCCTCCACTTT
CAWERTGSNSPLHF
>TRBV7-9|16|.|TRBJ2-5
TGTGCCAGCAGTTTCGATTTGGGAGTATCCAGGGAGACCCAGTACTTC
CASSFDLGVSRETQYF
>TRBV4-1|16|.|TRBJ1-1
TGCGCCAGCAGCCCAACCCGGACGGGATTTAACACTGAAGCTTTCTTT
CASSPTRTGFNTEAFF
>TRBV6-1|14|TRBD1|TRBJ1-2
TGTGCCAGCAGAATCGGGACAGCTCACTATGGCTACACCTTC
CASRIGTAHYGYTF
>TRBV5-1|14|TRBD1|TRBJ1-6
TGCGCCAGCAGCTTGGGACAGGGGAATTCACCCCTCCACTTT
CASSLGQGNSPLHF
>TRBV5-4|15|.|TRBJ1-1
TGTGCCAGCAGCTTGGACCCGGGGTGGGACACTGAAGCTTTCTTT
CASSLDPGWDTEAFF
>TRBV6-5|15|.|TRBJ2-6
TGTGCCACTCAAAGTGGGGGCGGTGGGGCCAACGTCCTGACTTTC
CATQSGGGGANVLTF
>TRBV7-9|13|.|TRBJ2-3
TGTGCCAGCAGCCTCCAGAGCGCAGATACGCAGTATTTT
CASSLQSADTQYF